One and the same sample provided the 25 T cell receptor beta chains below, sequenced in a study of cytomegalovirus exposure and HLA in healthy donors (dated 2017 in TCRdb). The library was prepared using the immunoSEQ multiplex PCR assay. A mixture of 60 forward primers for TCR Vbeta segments and 13 reverse primers for TCR Jbeta segments was used in the multiplex PCR. TCRdb took over this immuneACCESS table, retaining in-frame rearrangements with V and J assigned. Such tables are incomplete; in checked studies, under half of the missing clones stem from an unresolved V gene, and the remainder is unexplained. The sample contains under 200,000 clones, approximately 84% of them found a single time. About 0.26% of the sample goes to the ten largest clones. The sample consisted of PBMCs. These receptors originate from a boy between 10 and 17 years old in good health and CMV-seronegative.

The V call is TRBV6-5, the J call TRBJ2-7; D uncertain. Looked up from germline, CDR1 is MNHEY and CDR2 is SVGAGI. This CDR3 contains 11 residues. Between the trimmed V and J ends, which lost 6 bases and 0 bases, there was a span of 3 bases. This CDR3 is CASRSSYEQYF. CDR3 DNA: TGTGCCAGCAGGAGCTCCTACGAGCAGTACTTC.

The chain uses TRBV15 and TRBJ2-3, with 9 positions matching TRBD1. The ends lost 3 bases at V and 2 bases at J; junction bases unmatched: 9. Germline values: CDR1 LNHNV, CDR2 YYDKDF (reference sequence). The CDR3 consists of 17 residues. DNA of the CDR3: TGTGCCACCAGCAGGGATGCCGGGACAGGGATCACAGATACGCAGTATTTT. The encoded protein is CATSRDAGTGITDTQYF. Combining the CDR3 with reference TRBV15 and TRBJ2-3 gives the whole variable domain DAMVIQNPRYQVTQFGKPVTLSCSQTLNHNVMYWYQQKSSQAPKLLFHYYDKDFNNEADTPDNFQSRRPNTSFCFLDIRSPGLGDTAMYLCATSRDAGTGITDTQYFGPGTRLTVL.

V and J are TRBV5-1 and TRBJ2-1; 11 bases are a match to TRBD2. From germline, CDR1 is SGHRS and CDR2 YFSETQ. The CDR3 sequence is 16 residues long. The V segment lost 4 bases and the J segment 8 bases; nucleotides outside the gene matches: 11. CDR3 DNA sequence: TGCGCCAGCAGCCCCCTTAGCGGGAGGGCCTCCCATGAGCAGTTCTTC. Amino acids: CASSPLSGRASHEQFF.

The rearrangement uses TRBV11-2 and TRBJ2-7; D is possibly TRBD2 (5 bases). Germline CDR1 is SGHAT and CDR2 is FQNNGV. This CDR3 has 14 amino acids. Trimming took 5 bases from V and 4 from J, leaving 15 bases between them. This CDR3 is CASSLRDGGYEQYF. For the CDR3, the DNA is TGTGCCAGCAGCCTCCGGGATGGTGGATACGAGCAGTACTTC.

The CDR3 nucleotides read TGTGCCAGCAGCGGTGGACAGTCCACGCTTTACTATGGCTACACCTTC. Translating gives CASSGGQSTLYYGYTF. The rearrangement joins TRBV7-9 to TRBJ1-2; D perhaps matches TRBD1 (6 bases). Germline loops: CDR1 SEHNR, CDR2 FQNEAQ (reference sequence). The CDR3 consists of 16 residues. V was clipped by 5 bases and J by 3 bases, with 19 bases between them.

The chain employs TRBV6-6 and TRBJ1-5; D may be TRBD1 (5 bases). The V gene lost 8 bases and the J gene lost 2 bases, with 16 bases spanning the gap. This CDR3 is 15 amino acids long. The germline gives CDR1 MNHNY, CDR2 SVGAGI (reference sequence). The CDR3 DNA follows: TGTGCCAGCTCGCGGGGCGCGGTAGGCAATCAGCCCCAGCATTTT. Protein: CASSRGAVGNQPQHF.

This clone has only one observation. The CDR3 protein is CASSDAIGRVYTF. CDR3 DNA: TGTGCCAGCAGTGACGCTATTGGCAGGGTCTACACCTTC. V usage is TRBV27 and J usage is TRBJ1-2; weak D call: TRBD1 (5 bases). Deletions cut 5 bases from V and 10 bases from J, with 17 bases between. Germline CDR1 reads MNHEY; CDR2 reads SMNVEV (reference sequence). This CDR3 comprises 13 residues.

This clone is a singleton in its sample. The V and J genes are TRBV19 and TRBJ1-1, with a tentative D call TRBD1 (5 bases). The CDR3 contains 15 residues. Germline V gives CDR1 LNHDA, CDR2 SQIVND (reference sequence). The V end was cut by 1 base, the J end by 4 bases, with 13 bases between. CDR3 in DNA: TGTGCCAGTAGTATAGGGCCAGGGTGGGGCACTGAAGCTTTCTTT. It codes for CASSIGPGWGTEAFF.

Here the CDR3 DNA reads TGCGCCAGCAGATACACAGGGCGCACAGATACGCAGTATTTT. This encodes CASRYTGRTDTQYF. The chain recombines TRBV5-1 with TRBJ2-3, with TRBD1 as a possible D gene (6 bases). Deletions cut 5 bases from V and 1 base from J, with 11 bases between. Germline assignment: CDR1 SGHRS and CDR2 YFSETQ. The CDR3 spans 14 residues.

The sample holds a few counts of this clone. The same CDR3 is also encoded by other DNA sequences in this sample. The genes are TRBV5-1 and TRBJ1-6, with 10 positions matching TRBD1. Trimming removed 4 bases from V and 7 bases from J; junction bases left unmatched: 2. CDR1 is SGHRS and CDR2 is YFSETQ in the germline V gene. The CDR3 extends over 14 amino acids. CDR3: CASSQGQGNSPLHF. The CDR3 DNA sequence: TGCGCCAGCAGCCAGGGACAGGGGAATTCACCCCTCCACTTT.

This chain joins TRBV9 and TRBJ2-1, with D maybe TRBD2 (5 bases). This CDR3 is built from 14 residues. Trimming shortened V by 0 bases and J by 5 bases, and 9 bases separated the two germline ends. Per the germline V gene, CDR1 is SGDLS and CDR2 is YYNGEE. The DNA for the CDR3 is TGTGCCAGCAGCGTAGGGTTGCGGGACAATGAGCAGTTCTTC. Translated: CASSVGLRDNEQFF.

This clone was detected once. V gene TRBV27 combines with J gene TRBJ2-3, with unresolved D. CDR3 length equals 18 residues. Germline V gives CDR1 MNHEY, CDR2 SMNVEV (reference sequence). V was pared by 3 bases and J by 0 bases, with 19 bases between. The CDR3 protein is CASSFTSTHLFSTDTQYF. The CDR3 DNA is TGTGCCAGCAGTTTTACATCCACCCATCTTTTTAGCACAGATACGCAGTATTTT.

The J gene is TRBJ1-2, the V gene TRBV4-1; D possibly corresponds to TRBD1 (5 bases). Germline V lookup: CDR1 MGHRA, CDR2 YSYEKL. The CDR3 is 16 amino acids. Trimming left V 0 bases short and J 8 bases short, with 19 bases between. The chain's CDR3 is CASSQDGGGSVWGYTF. CDR3 in DNA: TGCGCCAGCAGCCAAGATGGGGGAGGGTCCGTATGGGGCTACACCTTC.

CDR3 nucleotide sequence: TGTGCCAGCAGCTTAGGACAGGGGGATGAGCAGTTCTTC. Translated: CASSLGQGDEQFF. The chain recombines TRBV7-6 with TRBJ2-1; 9 bases are shared with TRBD1. Trimming removed 1 base from V and 8 bases from J; junction bases left unmatched: 0. The CDR3 totals 13 residues. Per germline, CDR1 SGHVS and CDR2 FNYEAQ.

The chain carries TRBV10-2 and TRBJ2-1; 12 nucleotides match TRBD2. The CDR3 totals 13 residues. The J segment lost 7 bases and the V segment lost 8 bases, leaving 3 bases of the junction unmatched. Germline loops: CDR1 WSHSY, CDR2 SAAADI. The CDR3 is CASRTSGMNEQFF. CDR3 bases: TGCGCCAGCCGGACTAGCGGGATGAATGAGCAGTTCTTC.

DNA of the CDR3: TGTGCCAGCAGCCAGCAGGATGAGCAGTTCTTC. Its translation is CASSQQDEQFF. The chain uses TRBV2 and TRBJ2-1; D gene ambiguous. Looked up from germline, CDR1 is SNHLY and CDR2 is FYNNEI. The CDR3 length is 11 residues. The germline V and J ends were trimmed by 6 bases and 8 bases, with 8 bases remaining between them.

The chain combines TRBV5-6 with TRBJ2-7; TRBD1 aligns across 10 bases. This CDR3 has 15 amino acids. Trimming at V came to 5 bases and at J to 2 bases, leaving 7 bases not matched to a gene. Per germline, CDR1 SGHDT and CDR2 YYEEEE. CDR3 sequence: CASRSWTGGTYEQYF. The CDR3 nucleotides are TGTGCCAGCAGATCCTGGACAGGGGGTACCTACGAGCAGTACTTC.

The V gene is TRBV25-1, the J gene TRBJ1-1; tentatively, D is TRBD1 (5 bases). With 3 bases removed from V and 7 bases from J, the gap between germline ends came to 15 bases. Per the germline V gene, CDR1 is MGHDK and CDR2 is SYGVNS. The CDR3 extends over 14 amino acids. Here the CDR3 DNA reads TGTGCCAGCAGTGAGGGAGGGGCGATTAATGAAGCTTTCTTT. Protein sequence: CASSEGGAINEAFF.

CDR3 protein: CATQVTGGGEQYF. In DNA, the CDR3 is TGTGCCACCCAGGTGACAGGGGGAGGCGAGCAGTACTTC. V gene TRBV19 combines with J gene TRBJ2-7; 9 nucleotides agree with TRBD1. Unmatched junction bases numbered 10, after V lost 10 bases and J lost 6 bases. The V gene's germline CDR1 is LNHDA and CDR2 SQIVND (reference sequence). The CDR3 has 13 amino acids.

The genes are TRBV11-1 and TRBJ2-1, with a tentative D call TRBD1 (5 bases). Trimming shortened V by 5 bases and J by 2 bases, and 16 bases separated the two germline ends. CDR1 and CDR2 from the germline V gene are SGHAT and FQDESV (reference sequence). CDR3 size: 16 residues. CDR3 residues: CASSNRTHLPYNEQFF. In DNA, the CDR3 is TGTGCCAGCAGCAACAGGACCCACCTGCCCTACAATGAGCAGTTCTTC.

The chain uses TRBV27 and TRBJ1-5; no clear D. Germline V gene sequence: CDR1 MNHEY, CDR2 SMNVEV (reference sequence). V gave up 5 bases and J gave up 4 bases, with 9 bases separating them. The CDR3 spans 13 residues. The CDR3 bases are TGTGCCAGCAGTGAGCGGAGTAATCAGCCCCAGCATTTT. Encoded protein: CASSERSNQPQHF.

The chain uses TRBV23-1 and TRBJ2-6, with D possibly matching TRBD1 (6 bases). TRBV23-1 is identified as an open reading frame with a role that is uncertain. V dropped 8 bases and J dropped 0 bases, with 26 bases sitting between them. The CDR3 consists of 20 residues. The CDR3 DNA is TGCGCCAGCGCGTTACGAGCAGGCAGGGGATCACTCTCTGGGGCCAACGTCCTGACTTTC. Protein: CASALRAGRGSLSGANVLTF.

The V and J genes are TRBV19 and TRBJ1-3; 7 nucleotides agree with TRBD1. V lost 7 bases and J lost 8; bases outside the gene matches: 20. Per germline, CDR1 LNHDA and CDR2 SQIVND (reference sequence). This CDR3 is built from 17 residues. The chain's CDR3 is CASISPIRDSKGDTIYF. The CDR3 nucleotides read TGTGCCAGTATCTCCCCGATCCGGGACAGTAAGGGAGACACCATATATTTT.

In this sample, this clone turned up a few times. The rearrangement uses TRBV6-5 and TRBJ2-7, with 8 nucleotides matching TRBD2. Germline V gives CDR1 MNHEY, CDR2 SVGAGI. The CDR3 is 14 residues long. Trimming took 7 bases from V and 5 from J; bases not matched to a gene: 10. CDR3 in amino acids: CASTSGTRVDEQYF. The CDR3 DNA reads TGTGCCAGCACCTCCGGGACTAGAGTCGACGAGCAGTACTTC.

This chain connects TRBV10-3 to TRBJ2-7; D may be TRBD2 (6 bases). The germline V gene has CDR1 ENHRY and CDR2 SYGVKD. The CDR3 runs 14 residues. The V and J ends lost 5 bases and 4 bases respectively, with 15 bases between them. The CDR3 DNA follows: TGTGCCATCAGTTTAGGGGACTCTCCGTACGAGCAGTACTTC. Residues: CAISLGDSPYEQYF.